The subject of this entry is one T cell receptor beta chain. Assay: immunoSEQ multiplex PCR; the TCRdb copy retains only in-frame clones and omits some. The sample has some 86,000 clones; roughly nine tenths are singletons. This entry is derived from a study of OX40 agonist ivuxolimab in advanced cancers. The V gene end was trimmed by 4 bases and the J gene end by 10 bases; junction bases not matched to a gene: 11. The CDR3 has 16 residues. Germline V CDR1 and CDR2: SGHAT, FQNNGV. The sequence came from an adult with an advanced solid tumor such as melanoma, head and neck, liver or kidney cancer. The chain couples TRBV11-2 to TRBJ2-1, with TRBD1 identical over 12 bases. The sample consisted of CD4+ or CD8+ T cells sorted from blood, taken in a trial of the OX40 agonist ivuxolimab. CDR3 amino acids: CASSSPGQGALREQFF. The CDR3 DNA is TGTGCCAGCAGCTCCCCGGGACAGGGGGCTTTACGGGAGCAGTTCTTC.